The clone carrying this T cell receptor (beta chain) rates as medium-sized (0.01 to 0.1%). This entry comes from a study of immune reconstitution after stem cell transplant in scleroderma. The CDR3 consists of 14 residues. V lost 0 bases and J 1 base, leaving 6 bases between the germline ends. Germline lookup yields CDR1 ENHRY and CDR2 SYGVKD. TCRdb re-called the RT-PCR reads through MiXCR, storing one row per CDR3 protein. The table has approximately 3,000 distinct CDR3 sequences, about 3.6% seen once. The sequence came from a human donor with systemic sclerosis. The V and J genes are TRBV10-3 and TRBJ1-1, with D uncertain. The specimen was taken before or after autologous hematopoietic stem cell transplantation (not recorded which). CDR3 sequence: CAISESWENTEAFF. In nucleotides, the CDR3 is TGTGCCATCAGTGAGTCGTGGGAGAACACTGAAGCTTTCTTT.